This T cell receptor (beta chain) came from a study of T-cell reconstitution after alpha-beta-depleted transplantation in children. Regarding the study as a whole: Among T cells one year after transplant, newly produced cells accounted for most counts and diversity. After transplant, high TCRbeta diversity at day 60 in some patients arose from surviving recipient T cells and thymic progenitors. Several hundred expanded graft clones reportedly gave rise to the alpha-beta T cells present about two months after transplant.

Remarks on this clonotype: The antigen remains undetermined.

The CDR3 runs 14 residues. Germline CDR1 is SGHRS and CDR2 is YFSETQ. Trimming took 0 bases from V and 4 from J, leaving 8 bases between them. TCRbeta library construction was performed incorporating unique molecular identifiers. TCRdb reprocessed the PCR reads with MiXCR, giving one entry per CDR3 protein. The table lists 750,000 to 950,000 distinct CDR3 sequences, around 15% of them singletons. The clonotype originates from a male patient younger than 18 who had a stem cell transplant for acute lymphoblastic leukemia, so the T cells may come from the graft donor. The sample consisted of PBMCs, mostly from graft donor cells, taken 360 days after TCRalphabeta/CD19-depleted stem cell transplant. The V and J genes are TRBV5-1 and TRBJ2-1; D gene uncertain. In nucleotides, the CDR3 is TGCGCCAGCAGCTTGGGACACCGTTACAATGAGCAGTTCTTC. Translation gives CASSLGHRYNEQFF. Filled out from reference TRBV5-1 and TRBJ2-1, the complete variable domain reads KAGVTQTPRYLIKTRGQQVTLSCSPISGHRSVSWYQQTPGQGLQFLFEYFSETQRNKGNFPGRFSGRQFSNSRSEMNVSTLELGDSALYLCASSLGHRYNEQFFGPGTRLTVL.